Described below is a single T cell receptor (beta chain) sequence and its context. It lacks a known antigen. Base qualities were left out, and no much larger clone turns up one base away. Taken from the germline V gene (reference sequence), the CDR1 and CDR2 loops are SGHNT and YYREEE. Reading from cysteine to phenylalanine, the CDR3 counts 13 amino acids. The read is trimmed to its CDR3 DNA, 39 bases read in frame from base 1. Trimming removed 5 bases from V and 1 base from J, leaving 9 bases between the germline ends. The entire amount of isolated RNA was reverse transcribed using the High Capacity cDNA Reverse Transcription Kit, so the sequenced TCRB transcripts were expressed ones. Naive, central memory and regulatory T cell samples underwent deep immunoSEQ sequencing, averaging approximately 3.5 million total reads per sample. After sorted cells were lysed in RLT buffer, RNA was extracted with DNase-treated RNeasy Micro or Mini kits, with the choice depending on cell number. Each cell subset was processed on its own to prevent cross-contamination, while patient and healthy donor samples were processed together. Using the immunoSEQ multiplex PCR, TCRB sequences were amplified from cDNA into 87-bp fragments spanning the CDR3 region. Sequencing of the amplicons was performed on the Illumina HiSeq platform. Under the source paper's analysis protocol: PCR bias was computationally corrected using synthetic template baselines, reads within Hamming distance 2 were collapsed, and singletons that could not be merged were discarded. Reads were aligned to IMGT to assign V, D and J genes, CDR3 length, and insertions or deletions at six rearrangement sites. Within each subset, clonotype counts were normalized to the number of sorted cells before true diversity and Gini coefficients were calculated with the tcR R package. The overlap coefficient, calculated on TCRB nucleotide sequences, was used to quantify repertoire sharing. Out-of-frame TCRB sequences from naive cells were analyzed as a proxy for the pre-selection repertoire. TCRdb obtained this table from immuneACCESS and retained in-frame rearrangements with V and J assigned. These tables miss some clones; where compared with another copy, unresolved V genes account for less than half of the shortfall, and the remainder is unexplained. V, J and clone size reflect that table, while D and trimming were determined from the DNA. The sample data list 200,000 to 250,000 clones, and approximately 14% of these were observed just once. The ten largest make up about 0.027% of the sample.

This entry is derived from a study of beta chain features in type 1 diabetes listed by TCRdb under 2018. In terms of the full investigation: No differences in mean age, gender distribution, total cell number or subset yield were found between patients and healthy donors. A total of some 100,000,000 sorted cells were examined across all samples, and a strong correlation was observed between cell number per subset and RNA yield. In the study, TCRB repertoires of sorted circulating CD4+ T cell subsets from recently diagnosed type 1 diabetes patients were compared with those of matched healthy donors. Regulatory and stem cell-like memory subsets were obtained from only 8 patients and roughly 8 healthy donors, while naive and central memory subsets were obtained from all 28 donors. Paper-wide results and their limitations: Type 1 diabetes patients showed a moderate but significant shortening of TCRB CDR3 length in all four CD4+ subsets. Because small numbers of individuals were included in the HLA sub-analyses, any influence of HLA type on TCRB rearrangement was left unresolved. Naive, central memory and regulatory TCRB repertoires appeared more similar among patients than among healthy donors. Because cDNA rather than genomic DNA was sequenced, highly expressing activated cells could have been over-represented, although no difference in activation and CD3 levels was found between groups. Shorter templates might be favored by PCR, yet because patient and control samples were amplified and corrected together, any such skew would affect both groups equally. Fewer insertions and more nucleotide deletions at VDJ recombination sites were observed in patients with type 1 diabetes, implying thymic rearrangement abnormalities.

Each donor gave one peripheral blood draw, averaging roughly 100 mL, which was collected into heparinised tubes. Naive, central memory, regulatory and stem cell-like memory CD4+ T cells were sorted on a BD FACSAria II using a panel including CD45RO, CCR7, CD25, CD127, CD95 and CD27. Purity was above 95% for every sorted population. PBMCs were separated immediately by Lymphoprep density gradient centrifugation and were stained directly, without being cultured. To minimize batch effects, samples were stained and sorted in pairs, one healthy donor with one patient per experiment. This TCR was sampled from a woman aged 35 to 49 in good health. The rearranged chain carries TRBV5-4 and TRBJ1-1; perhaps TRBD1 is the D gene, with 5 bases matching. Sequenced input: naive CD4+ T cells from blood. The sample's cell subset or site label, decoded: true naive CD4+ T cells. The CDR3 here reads CASRGTGNTEAFF. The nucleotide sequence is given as TGTGCCAGCAGGGGAACAGGGAACACTGAAGCTTTCTTT.